Listed here are 28 T cell receptor beta chains from one sample, sequenced in a study of blood T cell repertoires in COVID-19. Sequencing was performed with immunoSEQ multiplex PCR; in TCRdb, only in-frame clones are kept and a portion is missing. The sample records 200,000 to 250,000 clones, roughly 84% being singletons. Sequences were obtained from peripheral blood. These receptors were obtained from a woman aged 25-40 years who had recovered from COVID-19.

This clone was seen just once. This sequence joins TRBV5-5 and TRBJ2-1, with 10 nucleotides matching TRBD2. This CDR3 comprises 18 residues. Losses at the gene ends were 4 bases for V and 4 bases for J; bases not matched to a gene: 14. Germline V gene sequence: CDR1 SGHKS, CDR2 YYEKEE (reference sequence). The CDR3 nucleotides are TGTGCCAGCAGCCGCAATCATAGCGGGAGGCCGGGTTACAATGAGCAGTTCTTC. Amino acids: CASSRNHSGRPGYNEQFF.

This chain connects TRBV11-3 to TRBJ2-1, with TRBD2 identical over 7 bases. The germline CDR1 and CDR2 sequences are SGHNT and YENEEA. The CDR3 length is 20 residues. Trimming removed 1 base from V and 0 bases from J; junction bases left unmatched: 15. Written as DNA, the CDR3 is TGTGCCAGCAGCTTAGGTGTTATGGTTGGGCGGGAGAGCTCCTACAATGAGCAGTTCTTC. Its translation is CASSLGVMVGRESSYNEQFF.

The rearrangement uses TRBV6-5 and TRBJ1-2; D possibly corresponds to TRBD1 (6 bases). V was trimmed by 2 bases and J by 6 bases, leaving 10 bases between them. This CDR3 is 13 amino acids long. Germline V CDR1 and CDR2: MNHEY, SVGAGI. The chain's CDR3 is CASSYAGGNGYTF. For the CDR3, the DNA is TGTGCCAGCAGTTACGCGGGGGGCAATGGCTACACCTTC.

This clone was observed once. This chain links TRBV9 with TRBJ1-1; D call uncertain. Per the germline V gene, CDR1 is SGDLS and CDR2 is YYNGEE. The germline V and J ends were trimmed by 7 bases and 3 bases, with 13 bases remaining between them. The CDR3 totals 13 residues. In DNA, the CDR3 is TGTGCCAGCGCTTACCGGGGTGACACTGAAGCTTTCTTT. The encoded protein is CASAYRGDTEAFF. The variable domain in full, completed from reference TRBV9 and TRBJ1-1, reads DSGVTQTPKHLITATGQRVTLRCSPRSGDLSVYWYQQSLDQGLQFLIQYYNGEERAKGNILERFSAQQFPDLHSELNLSSLELGDSALYFCASAYRGDTEAFFGQGTRLTVV.

The chain is built from TRBV27 and TRBJ2-5, with a tentative D call TRBD2 (5 bases). Germline loops: CDR1 MNHEY, CDR2 SMNVEV (reference sequence). The CDR3 loop spans 11 amino acids. Trimming took 5 bases from V and 7 from J, leaving 8 bases between them. CDR3 region: CASSLRGTQYF. In DNA form, the CDR3 reads TGTGCCAGCAGTCTCCGGGGGACCCAGTACTTC.

This clone was detected a few times. The chain has TRBV3-1 (or the pseudogene TRBV3-2) and TRBJ2-7; D is possibly TRBD2 (5 bases). The CDR3 sequence is 14 residues long. The germline V gene encodes CDR1 LGHDT and CDR2 YNNKEL (reference sequence). Trimming stripped 4 bases from V and 5 bases from J, with 15 bases between. This chain's CDR3 is CASSRGRGVDEQYF. The CDR3, as DNA: TGTGCCAGCAGCCGTGGGAGAGGTGTCGACGAGCAGTACTTC.

This chain uses TRBV4-2 with TRBJ2-5; 8 bases are a match to TRBD2. This CDR3 comprises 17 residues. With 1 base clipped from V and 4 bases from J, the junction kept 11 bases outside the gene matches. Germline V gives CDR1 LGHNA, CDR2 YNFKEQ. CDR3 region: CASSQAVAGLGRETQYF. The CDR3 bases are TGTGCCAGCAGCCAAGCCGTAGCGGGACTAGGTAGAGAGACCCAGTACTTC.

This clone ranks as medium-sized. This rearrangement joins TRBV4-1 to TRBJ1-2; weak D call: TRBD1 (5 bases). Trimming took off 1 base at V and 5 bases at J, with 14 bases between the two ends. Germline V CDR1 and CDR2: MGHRA, YSYEKL. This CDR3 is built from 15 residues. This CDR3 reads CASSQGRVESYGYTF. The CDR3 DNA sequence: TGCGCCAGCAGCCAAGGCAGGGTAGAGTCGTATGGCTACACCTTC.

A single count supports this clone. The chain links TRBV5-5 to TRBJ1-1; possibly TRBD1 for D (6 bases). The V end was cut by 4 bases, the J end by 0 bases, with 10 bases between. Germline values: CDR1 SGHKS, CDR2 YYEKEE (reference sequence). The CDR3 totals 14 residues. CDR3 DNA sequence: TGTGCCAGCAGCCGGACAGAAATGAACACTGAAGCTTTCTTT. This codes for CASSRTEMNTEAFF.

The rearrangement joins TRBV7-2 to TRBJ1-4; the D is unclear. V was trimmed by 5 bases and J by 4 bases, leaving 14 bases between them. This CDR3 region has 15 residues. Germline V gene data show CDR1 as SGHTA and CDR2 as FQGNSA. The CDR3 loop is CASSQQREVNEKLFF. The DNA for the CDR3 is TGTGCCAGCAGCCAACAACGCGAGGTTAATGAAAAACTGTTTTTT.

This chain uses TRBV24-1 with TRBJ1-1; D not certain. Germline V gene sequence: CDR1 KGHDR, CDR2 SFDVKD. V was pared by 7 bases and J by 1 base, with 9 bases between. The CDR3 loop spans 13 amino acids. This chain's CDR3 is CATRPSGNTEAFF. CDR3 bases: TGTGCCACCAGGCCATCGGGGAACACTGAAGCTTTCTTT.

This clone was found a few times. The rearrangement uses TRBV30 and TRBJ2-3; maybe TRBD2 (5 bases). In germline, CDR1 is GTSNPN, CDR2 SVGIG (reference sequence). The CDR3 covers 11 residues. Deletions cut 8 bases from V and 5 bases from J, with 11 bases between. The CDR3 DNA is TGTGCCGCTAGCCAAGGAGATACGCAGTATTTT. It translates to CAASQGDTQYF.

Remarks on this clone: Other DNA sequences in the same sample also yield this CDR3. The V gene is TRBV6-5, the J gene TRBJ2-3; D is perhaps TRBD1 (5 bases). Germline V gene lookup returns CDR1 MNHEY and CDR2 SVGAGI. The length of the CDR3 is 14 residues. Trimming pared 5 bases from V and 0 bases from J, leaving 9 bases between. DNA of the CDR3: TGTGCCAGCAGTCCAGACAGCAGCACAGATACGCAGTATTTT. Amino acids: CASSPDSSTDTQYF.

The V and J genes are TRBV28 and TRBJ2-1; 7 nucleotides agree with TRBD2. CDR1 MDHEN and CDR2 SYDVKM come from the germline V gene. Germline trimming cut 5 bases from V and 7 bases from J; bases unmatched to any gene: 14. The CDR3 contains 16 residues. In nucleotides, the CDR3 is TGTGCCAGCAGTCCCCGCGGAGCGGGACCGGGGAATGAGCAGTTCTTC. This codes for CASSPRGAGPGNEQFF. Based on the CDR3 plus reference TRBV28 and TRBJ2-1, the full variable domain is DVKVTQSSRYLVKRTGEKVFLECVQDMDHENMFWYRQDPGLGLRLIYFSYDVKMKEKGDIPEGYSVSREKKERFSLILESASTNQTSMYLCASSPRGAGPGNEQFFGPGTRLTVL.

The chain recombines TRBV3-1 (or the pseudogene TRBV3-2) with TRBJ1-2; D is ambiguous. The CDR3 extends over 16 amino acids. Trimming pared 0 bases from V and 2 bases from J, leaving 13 bases between. Germline V lookup: CDR1 LGHDT, CDR2 YNNKEL (reference sequence). The CDR3 loop reads CASSQDMAIHNYGYTF. CDR3 nucleotides: TGTGCCAGCAGCCAAGATATGGCAATTCACAACTATGGCTACACCTTC.

The rearrangement uses TRBV5-6 and TRBJ2-5; 12 bases agree with TRBD2. The J segment lost 4 bases and the V segment lost 4 bases, leaving 5 bases of the junction unmatched. From germline, CDR1 is SGHDT and CDR2 YYEEEE. The CDR3 totals 15 residues. CDR3 DNA sequence: TGTGCCAGCAGCCTGGGGGGACTAGCGGGAGAGACCCAGTACTTC. It encodes CASSLGGLAGETQYF.

This CDR3 is CASSIGGSQYF. CDR3 DNA: TGTGCCAGTAGCATCGGCGGGAGCCAGTACTTC. The chain employs TRBV19 and TRBJ2-7, with 7 bases identical to TRBD2. The CDR3 has 11 residues. Looked up from germline, CDR1 is LNHDA and CDR2 is SQIVND (reference sequence). The junction had 6 bases not matched to a gene; V was cut back by 6 bases and J by 10 bases.

This clone was recorded once. The chain joins TRBV29-1 to TRBJ2-1; D is perhaps TRBD1 (6 bases). The V end lost 8 bases, the J end lost 1 base, and 12 bases lay between the germline ends. The length of the CDR3 is 13 residues. CDR1 is SQVTM, CDR2 ANQGSEA, per germline. CDR3 amino acids: CSFSTGSYNEQFF. The DNA for the CDR3 is TGCAGCTTCTCTACAGGGTCCTACAATGAGCAGTTCTTC.

This chain uses TRBV5-5 with TRBJ1-1, with 12 bases identical to TRBD1. V was pared by 5 bases and J by 5 bases, with 10 bases of the junction left unmatched. CDR1 is SGHKS, CDR2 YYEKEE, per germline (reference sequence). The CDR3 is made up of 16 amino acids. Written as DNA, the CDR3 is TGTGCCAGCAGTCTCCTTGGGACAGGGGGCGGAACTGAAGCTTTCTTT. This gives the protein CASSLLGTGGGTEAFF.

The J gene is TRBJ1-4, the V gene TRBV4-1; D ambiguous. Germline loops: CDR1 MGHRA, CDR2 YSYEKL. V lost 0 bases and J 7 bases, leaving 12 bases between the germline ends. CDR3 length: 15 amino acids. CDR3 region: CASSQDGRSGEKLFF. The CDR3 DNA follows: TGCGCCAGCAGCCAAGACGGGAGGAGTGGTGAAAAACTGTTTTTT.

This clone was seen once. The chain uses TRBV7-9 and TRBJ2-5; tentative D call: TRBD1 (5 bases). Germline values: CDR1 SEHNR, CDR2 FQNEAQ (reference sequence). V was clipped by 3 bases and J by 6 bases, with 17 bases between them. The CDR3 covers 15 residues. In DNA, the CDR3 is TGTGCCAGCAGCTTCCAATCAGGGTCGTGGAAGACCCAGTACTTC. Protein sequence: CASSFQSGSWKTQYF.

The genes are TRBV12-3 or TRBV12-4 and TRBJ1-4; 7 positions match TRBD1. The J segment lost 14 bases and the V segment lost 6 bases, leaving 9 bases of the junction unmatched. CDR3 length: 12 residues. CDR3 sequence reads: CASSSRGRFLFF. CDR3 bases: TGTGCCAGCAGCTCGAGGGGGCGATTTCTGTTTTTT.

The V call is TRBV5-1, the J call TRBJ2-1, with TRBD2 identical over 13 bases. With V trimmed by 2 bases and J by 4 bases, 3 bases remained unmatched. The germline V gene has CDR1 SGHRS and CDR2 YFSETQ. This CDR3 has 16 amino acids. The CDR3 region is CASSFGTSGIYNEQFF. Here the CDR3 DNA reads TGCGCCAGCAGCTTCGGGACTAGCGGGATTTACAATGAGCAGTTCTTC.

This clone was found once. The V call is TRBV7-6, the J call TRBJ2-7; TRBD1 agrees at 12 bases. Germline assignment: CDR1 SGHVS and CDR2 FNYEAQ. Trimming at V came to 5 bases and at J to 7 bases, leaving 9 bases not matched to a gene. The CDR3 covers 15 residues. CDR3 loop: CASSLGTGGWGEQYF. The CDR3 region has the DNA TGTGCCAGCAGCCTCGGGACAGGGGGCTGGGGAGAGCAGTACTTC.

V gene TRBV7-6 combines with J gene TRBJ2-1, with D maybe TRBD2 (5 bases). The V end was cut by 3 bases, the J end by 3 bases, with 12 bases between. CDR1 and CDR2 from the germline V gene are SGHVS and FNYEAQ. The CDR3 covers 15 residues. CDR3 in DNA: TGTGCCAGCAGCTTGCGTGCTAGCCGCTACAATGAGCAGTTCTTC. Translation gives CASSLRASRYNEQFF.

The rearrangement uses TRBV30 and TRBJ1-5, with a tentative D call TRBD1 (6 bases). Trimming stripped 0 bases from V and 4 bases from J, with 13 bases between. The CDR3 covers 15 residues. From germline, CDR1 is GTSNPN and CDR2 SVGIG (reference sequence). CDR3 sequence (DNA): TGTGCCTGGAGTGTTCTTGGGCAGGGGAATCAGCCCCAGCATTTT. As protein: CAWSVLGQGNQPQHF. The variable domain in full, completed from reference TRBV30 and TRBJ1-5, reads SQTIHQWPATLVQPVGSPLSLECTVEGTSNPNLYWYRQAAGRGLQLLFYSVGIGQISSEVPQNLSASRPQDRQFILSSKKLLLSDSGFYLCAWSVLGQGNQPQHFGDGTRLSIL.

The gene calls are TRBV2 and TRBJ2-5; perhaps TRBD1 as D (5 bases). V was cut by 6 bases and J by 2 bases, with 10 bases left in between. The CDR3 is 13 amino acids. Germline V gives CDR1 SNHLY, CDR2 FYNNEI. CDR3 nucleotides: TGTGCCAGCAGCTACAGGATGCAAGAGACCCAGTACTTC. Translated: CASSYRMQETQYF.

This clone came up once. The chain employs TRBV7-2 and TRBJ2-1; perhaps TRBD1 as D (6 bases). In germline, CDR1 is SGHTA, CDR2 FQGNSA. There are 16 residues in the CDR3. Between the trimmed V and J ends, which lost 6 bases and 0 bases, there was a span of 15 bases. CDR3 amino acids: CASRSTGLRSYNEQFF. The CDR3 nucleotides are TGTGCCAGCAGGTCGACAGGTCTCCGCTCCTACAATGAGCAGTTCTTC.